This T cell receptor (beta chain) was sequenced during a study of blood T cell repertoires in COVID-19. Study at large: Collection of acute and convalescent COVID-19 samples took place in the United States, Italy and Spain. T cells, B-cell-depleted T cells, or PBMCs supplied cDNA or gDNA.

As processed by the authors: Nucleated cell number was recorded as an estimate derived from reference gene primer amplification. Assay used: immunoSEQ multiplex PCR; TCRdb lists only in-frame clones, some missing. The V and J calls and clone size are taken from that table; D and trimming were inferred from the DNA. The data show roughly 250,000 clones, over 75% seen once. To note about this clone: Its ends do not fully match the called genes, so a read error is possible.

In Seattle, patients joined the study during active infection and were tracked longitudinally. This CDR3 is 14 amino acids long. Germline values: CDR1 SQVTM, CDR2 ANQGSEA. The sample was peripheral blood. The receptor was isolated from a human donor with COVID-19, enrolled during active disease. The donor label of this sample is uncertain. The V and J genes are TRBV29-1 and TRBJ1-1; 7 bases fit TRBD1. The CDR3 region is CSVEDRAKGTEAFF. CDR3 nucleotides: TGCAGCGTAGAAGACAGGGCCAAGGGCACTGAAGCTTTCTTT.